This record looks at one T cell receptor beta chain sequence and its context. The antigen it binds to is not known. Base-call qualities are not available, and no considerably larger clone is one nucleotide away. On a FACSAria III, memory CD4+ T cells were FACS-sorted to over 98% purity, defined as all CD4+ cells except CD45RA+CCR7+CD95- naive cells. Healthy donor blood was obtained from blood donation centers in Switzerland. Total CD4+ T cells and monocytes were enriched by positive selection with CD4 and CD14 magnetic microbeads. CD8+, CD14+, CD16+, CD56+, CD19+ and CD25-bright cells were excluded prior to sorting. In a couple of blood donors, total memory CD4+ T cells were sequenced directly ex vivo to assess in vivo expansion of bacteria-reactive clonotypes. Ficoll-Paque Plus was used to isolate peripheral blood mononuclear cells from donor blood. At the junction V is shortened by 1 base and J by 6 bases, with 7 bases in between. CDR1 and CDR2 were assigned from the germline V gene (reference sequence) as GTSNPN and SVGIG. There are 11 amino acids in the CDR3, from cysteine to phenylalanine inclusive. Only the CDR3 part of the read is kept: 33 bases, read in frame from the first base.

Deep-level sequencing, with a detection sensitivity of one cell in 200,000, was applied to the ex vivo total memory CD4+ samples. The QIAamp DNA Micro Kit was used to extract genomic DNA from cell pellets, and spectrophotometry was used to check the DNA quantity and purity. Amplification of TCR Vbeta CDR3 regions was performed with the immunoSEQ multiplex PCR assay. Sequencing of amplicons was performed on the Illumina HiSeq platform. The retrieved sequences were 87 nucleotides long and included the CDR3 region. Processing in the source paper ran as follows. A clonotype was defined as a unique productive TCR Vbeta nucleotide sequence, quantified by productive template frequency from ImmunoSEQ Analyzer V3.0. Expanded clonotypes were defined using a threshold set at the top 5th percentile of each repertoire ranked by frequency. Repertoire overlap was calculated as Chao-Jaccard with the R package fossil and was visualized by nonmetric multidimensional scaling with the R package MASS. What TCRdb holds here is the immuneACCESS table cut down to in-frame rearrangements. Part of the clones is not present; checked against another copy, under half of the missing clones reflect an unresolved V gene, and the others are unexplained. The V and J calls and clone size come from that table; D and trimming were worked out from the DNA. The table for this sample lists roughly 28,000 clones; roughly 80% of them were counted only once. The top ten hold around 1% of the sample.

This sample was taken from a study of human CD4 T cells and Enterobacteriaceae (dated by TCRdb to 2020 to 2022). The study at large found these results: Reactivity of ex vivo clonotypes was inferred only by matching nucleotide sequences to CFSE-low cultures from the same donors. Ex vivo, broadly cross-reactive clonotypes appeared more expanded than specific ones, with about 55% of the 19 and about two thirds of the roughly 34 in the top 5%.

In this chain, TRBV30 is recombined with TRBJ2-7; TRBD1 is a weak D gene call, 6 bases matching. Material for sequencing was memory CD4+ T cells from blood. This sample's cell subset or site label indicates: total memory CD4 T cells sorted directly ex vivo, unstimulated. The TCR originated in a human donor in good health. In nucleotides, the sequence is TGTGCCTGGAGTGGAGGGGGCGAGCAGTACTTC. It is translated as CAWSGGGEQYF.